This record concerns one T cell receptor beta chain sequence. Assay: immunoSEQ multiplex PCR; the TCRdb copy retains only in-frame clones and omits some. This table has roughly 230,000 clones, around 90% appearing once. This sample was included in a study of blood T cell repertoires in COVID-19. Trimming removed 8 bases from V and 1 base from J, with 12 bases in between. The CDR3 runs 14 residues. CDR1 is MNHEY, CDR2 SVGAGI, per germline. The genes are TRBV6-5 and TRBJ1-5; the D is unclear. This clonotype was obtained from a man aged 30 to 45 with COVID-19, enrolled during active disease. The sequencing input was peripheral blood. The CDR3 loop reads CASGQERSNQPQHF. Written as DNA, the CDR3 is TGTGCCAGCGGTCAGGAACGGAGCAATCAGCCCCAGCATTTT.